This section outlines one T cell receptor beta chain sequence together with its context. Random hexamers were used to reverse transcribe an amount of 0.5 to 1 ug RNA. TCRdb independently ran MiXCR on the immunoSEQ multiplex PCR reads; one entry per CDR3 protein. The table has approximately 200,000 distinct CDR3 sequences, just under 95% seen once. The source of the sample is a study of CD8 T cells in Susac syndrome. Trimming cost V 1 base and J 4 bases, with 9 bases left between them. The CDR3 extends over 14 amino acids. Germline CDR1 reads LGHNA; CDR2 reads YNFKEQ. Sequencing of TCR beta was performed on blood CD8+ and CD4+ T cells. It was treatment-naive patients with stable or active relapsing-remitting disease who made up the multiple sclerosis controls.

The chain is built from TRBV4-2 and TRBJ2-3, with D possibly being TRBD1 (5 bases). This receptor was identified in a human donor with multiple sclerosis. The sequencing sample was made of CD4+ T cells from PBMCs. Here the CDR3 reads CASSQAKGPDTQYF. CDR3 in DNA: TGTGCCAGCAGCCAAGCTAAGGGGCCAGATACGCAGTATTTT.